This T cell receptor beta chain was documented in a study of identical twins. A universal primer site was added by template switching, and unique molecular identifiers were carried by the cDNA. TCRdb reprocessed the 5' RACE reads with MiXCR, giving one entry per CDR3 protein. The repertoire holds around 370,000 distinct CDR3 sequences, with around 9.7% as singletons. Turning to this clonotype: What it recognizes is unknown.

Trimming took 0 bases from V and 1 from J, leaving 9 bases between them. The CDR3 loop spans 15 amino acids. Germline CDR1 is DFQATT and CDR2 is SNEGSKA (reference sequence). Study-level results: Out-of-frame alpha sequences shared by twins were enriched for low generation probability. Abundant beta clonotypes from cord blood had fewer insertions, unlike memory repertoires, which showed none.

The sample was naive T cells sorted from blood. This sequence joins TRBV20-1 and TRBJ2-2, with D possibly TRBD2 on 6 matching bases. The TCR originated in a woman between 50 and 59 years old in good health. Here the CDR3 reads CSARELAENTGELFF. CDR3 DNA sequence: TGCAGTGCTAGAGAACTAGCAGAGAACACCGGGGAGCTGTTTTTT.